The 20 T cell receptor beta chains given below trace back to one sample, sequenced in a study of T cell responses to AZD1222 COVID-19 vaccine (dated by TCRdb to the early 2020s). Libraries were prepared through the immunoSEQ multiplex PCR assay. TCRdb's version of the immuneACCESS table is confined to in-frame rearrangements and falls short of the full clone set. An unresolved V gene accounts for under half of the shortfall where checked; the remainder is of unknown origin. The table for this sample lists over 110,000 clones; roughly nine tenths of them were counted only once. The ten biggest clones cover 1.5% to 2% of the sample. Per the publication, the time point label means: about 28 days (+/-7) after the second vaccine dose. The specimen comprised peripheral blood, sampled 28 days after the second AZD1222 dose. These receptors were taken from an adult who received the AZD1222 COVID-19 vaccine.

This clone appeared a single time. The chain carries TRBV18 and TRBJ2-1; 7 bases map to TRBD2. From germline, CDR1 is KGHSH and CDR2 LQKENI. This CDR3 contains 18 residues. J was trimmed by 3 bases and V by 2 bases; bases with no gene match: 13. The CDR3 is CASSPNSPGAGLYNEQFF. CDR3 DNA sequence: TGTGCCAGCTCACCAAACAGTCCCGGAGCGGGGCTCTACAATGAGCAGTTCTTC.

On this clone itself: The same CDR3 is also encoded by other DNA sequences in this sample. The V gene is TRBV5-6, the J gene TRBJ1-1, with 7 bases that match TRBD1. This CDR3 spans 12 amino acids. CDR1 is SGHDT, CDR2 YYEEEE, per germline. The junction had 4 bases not matched to a gene; V was cut back by 4 bases and J by 7 bases. The CDR3, as DNA: TGTGCCAGCAGCCCCGGGACAGATGAAGCTTTCTTT. This translates into CASSPGTDEAFF.

The J gene is TRBJ2-1, the V gene TRBV11-1; 7 bases are shared with TRBD2. Germline trimming cut 4 bases from V and 8 bases from J; bases unmatched to any gene: 5. The germline V gene encodes CDR1 SGHAT and CDR2 FQDESV (reference sequence). CDR3 length: 13 residues. CDR3 sequence (DNA): TGTGCCAGCAGCTGGACTAGGTTGGATGAGCAGTTCTTC. It specifies CASSWTRLDEQFF.

The chain uses TRBV27 and TRBJ2-6; D unresolved. Germline CDR1 is MNHEY and CDR2 is SMNVEV (reference sequence). This CDR3 is built from 15 residues. V dropped 2 bases and J dropped 0 bases, with 5 bases sitting between them. CDR3 DNA: TGTGCCAGCAGTTTAATCCTCTCTGGGGCCAACGTCCTGACTTTC. It encodes CASSLILSGANVLTF. Filled out from reference TRBV27 and TRBJ2-6, the complete variable domain reads EAQVTQNPRYLITVTGKKLTVTCSQNMNHEYMSWYRQDPGLGLRQIYYSMNVEVTDKGDVPEGYKVSRKEKRNFPLILESPSPNQTSLYFCASSLILSGANVLTFGAGSRLTVL.

As concerns this clone: Because the CDR3's place on the DNA is in doubt, the DNA is left out and the CDR3 is given as listed by TCRdb. The CDR3 protein is CASSWGQGTNTF. The genes are TRBV5-6 and TRBJ1-2; the D call of TRBD1 is as the table states it, not checked on the DNA. Termini included, the CDR3 measures 12 amino acids. From germline, CDR1 is SGHDT and CDR2 YYEEEE.

V usage is TRBV9 and J usage is TRBJ1-6, with TRBD1 as a possible D gene (5 bases). Germline values: CDR1 SGDLS, CDR2 YYNGEE. This CDR3 spans 15 amino acids. V lost 4 bases, J lost 5 bases, and 13 bases lay in between. The CDR3 nucleotides are TGTGCCAGCAGCCCGACAGTAGGCAATAATTCACCCCTCCACTTT. This translates into CASSPTVGNNSPLHF.

The V call is TRBV18, the J call TRBJ2-7, with TRBD1 matching over 10 bases. Germline-derived CDR1 and CDR2 are KGHSH and LQKENI. The CDR3 has 15 amino acids. Germline trimming cut 6 bases from V and 3 bases from J; bases unmatched to any gene: 8. The CDR3 here is CASSRGTGANYEQYF. CDR3 DNA sequence: TGTGCCAGCTCTCGGGGGACAGGGGCTAACTACGAGCAGTACTTC.

J is TRBJ1-1 and V is TRBV29-1, with 9 bases fitting TRBD1. The CDR3 has 14 residues. J was trimmed by 4 bases and V by 4 bases; bases with no gene match: 7. Germline lookup yields CDR1 SQVTM and CDR2 ANQGSEA. The CDR3 protein is CSVATGGVGTEAFF. CDR3 DNA: TGCAGCGTTGCGACAGGGGGGGTTGGCACTGAAGCTTTCTTT. The whole variable domain, filled in from reference TRBV29-1 and TRBJ1-1, reads SAVISQKPSRDICQRGTSLTIQCQVDSQVTMMFWYRQQPGQSLTLIATANQGSEATYESGFVIDKFPISRPNLTFSTLTVSNMSPEDSSIYLCSVATGGVGTEAFFGQGTRLTVV.

The gene calls are TRBV7-9 and TRBJ2-7, with a possible D match to TRBD2 (6 bases). The V and J ends lost 5 bases and 3 bases respectively, with 8 bases between them. Looked up from germline, CDR1 is SEHNR and CDR2 is FQNEAQ (reference sequence). This CDR3 region has 12 residues. Written as DNA, the CDR3 is TGTGCCAGCAGCCCAGCGGGCTACGAGCAGTACTTC. This gives the protein CASSPAGYEQYF.

The CDR3, as DNA: TGTGCCAGCAGTTTGCTGAACACTGAAGCTTTCTTT. Protein product: CASSLLNTEAFF. This chain uses TRBV12-3 or TRBV12-4 with TRBJ1-1; no clear D. V shed 3 bases and J shed 0 bases, with 2 bases lying between them. The CDR3 runs 12 residues.

The chain couples TRBV7-2 to TRBJ2-3, with 11 positions matching TRBD2. Per the germline V gene, CDR1 is SGHTA and CDR2 is FQGNSA. The CDR3 totals 15 residues. J gave up 2 bases and V 5 bases, and 3 bases lay outside the gene matches. CDR3 sequence reads: CASSVSGRATDTQYF. CDR3 coding DNA: TGTGCCAGCAGCGTTAGCGGGAGGGCCACAGATACGCAGTATTTT.

The count of this clone is one. The V gene is TRBV5-1, the J gene TRBJ1-4; no firm D call. V was trimmed by 5 bases and J by 5 bases, leaving 13 bases between them. From germline, CDR1 is SGHRS and CDR2 YFSETQ. CDR3 length: 14 residues. CDR3 residues: CASSKDAVNEKLFF. The CDR3 DNA reads TGCGCCAGCAGTAAGGACGCGGTCAATGAAAAACTGTTTTTT. The whole variable domain, filled in from reference TRBV5-1 and TRBJ1-4, reads KAGVTQTPRYLIKTRGQQVTLSCSPISGHRSVSWYQQTPGQGLQFLFEYFSETQRNKGNFPGRFSGRQFSNSRSEMNVSTLELGDSALYLCASSKDAVNEKLFFGSGTQLSVL.

The CDR3 DNA follows: TGTGCCAGCAGCCGATTCGGGACAGGGGTCACCGGGGAGCTGTTTTTT. Its translation: CASSRFGTGVTGELFF. The J gene is TRBJ2-2, the V gene TRBV11-1; 10 bases align to TRBD1. The CDR3 consists of 16 residues. Germline CDR1 and CDR2: SGHAT and FQDESV (reference sequence). With V trimmed by 5 bases and J by 4 bases, 7 bases remained unmatched.

Here the CDR3 DNA reads TGTGCCAGCAGCCCTCTGACTCAGGGCGGGGAGCTGTTTTTT. It translates to CASSPLTQGGELFF. The rearrangement uses TRBV14 and TRBJ2-2, with D tentatively TRBD1 (5 bases). The CDR3 is 14 residues long. Germline loops: CDR1 SGHDN, CDR2 FVKESK. Between the trimmed V and J ends, which lost 4 bases and 7 bases, there was a span of 13 bases.

V and J are TRBV5-1 and TRBJ2-5; no reliable D call. V dropped 1 base and J dropped 1 base, with 8 bases sitting between them. CDR1 and CDR2 from the germline V gene are SGHRS and YFSETQ. The CDR3 has 14 residues. The CDR3 is CASSLNSPQETQYF. As DNA, the CDR3 is TGCGCCAGCAGCTTGAACAGCCCCCAAGAGACCCAGTACTTC.

V gene TRBV5-1 combines with J gene TRBJ2-1; 14 bases are a match to TRBD2. Germline V gene data show CDR1 as SGHRS and CDR2 as YFSETQ. The CDR3 totals 16 residues. V lost 1 base to trimming and J lost 6 bases; unmatched junction nucleotides: 3. The CDR3 DNA is TGCGCCAGCAGCTTGCAGACTAGCGGGGGGGCCAATGAGCAGTTCTTC. Amino acids: CASSLQTSGGANEQFF.

The chain combines TRBV10-1 with TRBJ1-1, with 8 bases identical to TRBD1. The length of the CDR3 is 17 residues. Germline loops: CDR1 WNHNN, CDR2 SYGVQD (reference sequence). After removal of 3 bases from V and 0 bases from J, the junction contained 9 bases not matched to a gene. Here the CDR3 DNA reads TGCGCCAGCAGTGAATTCAGGGGGCCTGGCATGAACACTGAAGCTTTCTTT. Translated: CASSEFRGPGMNTEAFF.

The chain recombines TRBV28 with TRBJ2-5; 10 bases are shared with TRBD2. Per the germline V gene, CDR1 is MDHEN and CDR2 is SYDVKM. Trimming at V came to 5 bases and at J to 4 bases, leaving 28 bases not matched to a gene. This CDR3 contains 22 residues. CDR3 region: CASSRLTLSGRRAGVFGETQYF. The CDR3 DNA follows: TGTGCCAGCAGTCGCTTGACCCTTAGCGGGAGGAGGGCCGGGGTATTTGGAGAGACCCAGTACTTC.

The rearrangement uses TRBV4-1 and TRBJ1-3; possible D gene TRBD1, 6 bases. Deletions cut 0 bases from V and 7 bases from J, with 16 bases between. Germline CDR1 MGHRA, CDR2 YSYEKL. CDR3 length: 16 residues. This CDR3 is CASSQDWGRGANTIYF. The DNA for the CDR3 is TGCGCCAGCAGCCAAGATTGGGGCAGGGGAGCGAACACCATATATTTT.

The gene calls are TRBV9 and TRBJ2-1; D unclear. The CDR3 runs to 9 residues. The germline gives CDR1 SGDLS, CDR2 YYNGEE. Trimming stripped 2 bases from V and 14 bases from J, with 5 bases between. CDR3 sequence: CASSVSKFF. The CDR3 DNA reads TGTGCCAGCAGCGTCAGCAAGTTCTTC. Full variable domain (remainder filled in from reference TRBV9 and TRBJ2-1): DSGVTQTPKHLITATGQRVTLRCSPRSGDLSVYWYQQSLDQGLQFLIQYYNGEERAKGNILERFSAQQFPDLHSELNLSSLELGDSALYFCASSVSKFFGPGTRLTVL.